The entry that follows covers one T cell receptor beta chain sequence. Its antigen is undetermined. The data are from a study of T cells expressing NK-cell markers. As for the study in general: Seven HCMV-seropositive donors and one seronegative donor made up the eight sequenced donors. Study-wide points: A handful of donors carried dominant NKG2C+ clonotypes that made up 1.0-7.0% of their CD8+ T cells.

Each CDR3 protein gets one entry in TCRdb, which reprocessed the 5' RACE reads and gives no DNA. Its listing shows 550,000 or so distinct CDR3 sequences. Germline CDR1 reads KGHDR; CDR2 reads SFDVKD. The CDR3 covers 14 residues. What was sequenced was blood T cells: a sorted CD56 or NKG2C T cell subset, CD4+ or CD8+ T cells, or bulk PBMC T cells (not recorded which). The chain recombines TRBV24-1 with TRBJ2-2; checking the TCRdb D call of TRBD2 is not possible without DNA. The sequence was collected from a man aged 18 to 29 in good health. This CDR3 is CAMIAGGRTGELFF.